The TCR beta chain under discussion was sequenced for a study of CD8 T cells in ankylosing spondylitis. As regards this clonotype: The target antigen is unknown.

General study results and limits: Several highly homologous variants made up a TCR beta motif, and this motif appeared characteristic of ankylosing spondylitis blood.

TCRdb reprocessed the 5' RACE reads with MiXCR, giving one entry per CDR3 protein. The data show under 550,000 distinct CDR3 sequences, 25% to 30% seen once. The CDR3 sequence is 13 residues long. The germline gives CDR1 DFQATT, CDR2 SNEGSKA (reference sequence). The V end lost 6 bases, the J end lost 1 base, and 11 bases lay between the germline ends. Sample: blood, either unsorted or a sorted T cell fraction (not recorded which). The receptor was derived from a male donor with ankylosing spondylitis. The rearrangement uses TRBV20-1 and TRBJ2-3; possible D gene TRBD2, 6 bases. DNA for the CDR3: TGCAGTGCCGGGGACTTACGCACAGATACGCAGTATTTT. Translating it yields CSAGDLRTDTQYF.